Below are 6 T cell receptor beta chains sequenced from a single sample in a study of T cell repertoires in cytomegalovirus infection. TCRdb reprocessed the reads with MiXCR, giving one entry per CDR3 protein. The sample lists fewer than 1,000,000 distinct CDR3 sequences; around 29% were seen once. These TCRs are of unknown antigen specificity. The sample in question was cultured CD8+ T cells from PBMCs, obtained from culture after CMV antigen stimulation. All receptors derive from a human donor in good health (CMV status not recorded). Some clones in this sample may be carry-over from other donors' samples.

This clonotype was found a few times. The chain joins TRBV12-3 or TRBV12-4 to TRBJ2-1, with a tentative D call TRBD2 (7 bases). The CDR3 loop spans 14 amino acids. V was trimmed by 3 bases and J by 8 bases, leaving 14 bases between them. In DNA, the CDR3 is TGTGCCAGCAGTTTTTCGGGGGGCCTAGATGAGCAGTTCTTC. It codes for CASSFSGGLDEQFF.

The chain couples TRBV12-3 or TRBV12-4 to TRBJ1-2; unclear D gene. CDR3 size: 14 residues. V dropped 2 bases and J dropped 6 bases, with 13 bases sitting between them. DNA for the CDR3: TGTGCCAGCAGTTTAACCGGTTGGTGGGATGGCTACACCTTC. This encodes CASSLTGWWDGYTF.

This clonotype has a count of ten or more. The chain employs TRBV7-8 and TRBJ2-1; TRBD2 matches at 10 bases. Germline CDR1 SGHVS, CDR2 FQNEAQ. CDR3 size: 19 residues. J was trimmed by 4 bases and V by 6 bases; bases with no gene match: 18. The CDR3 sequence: CASRGKTGAPGLAYNEQFF. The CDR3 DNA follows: TGTGCCAGCAGGGGGAAAACAGGGGCCCCGGGACTAGCGTACAATGAGCAGTTCTTC.

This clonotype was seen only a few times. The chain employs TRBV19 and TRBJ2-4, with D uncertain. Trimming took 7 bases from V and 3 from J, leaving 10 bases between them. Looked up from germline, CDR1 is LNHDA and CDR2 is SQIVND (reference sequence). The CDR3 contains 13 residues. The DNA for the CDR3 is TGTGCCAGTAACGACAAATACAAAAACATTCAGTACTTC. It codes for CASNDKYKNIQYF.

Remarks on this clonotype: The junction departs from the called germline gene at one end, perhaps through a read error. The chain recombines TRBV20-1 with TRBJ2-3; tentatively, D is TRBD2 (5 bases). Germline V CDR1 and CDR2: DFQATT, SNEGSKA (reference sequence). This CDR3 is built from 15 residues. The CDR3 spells CSTRGLGDRRDTQYF. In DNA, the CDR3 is TGCAGTACTAGAGGTTTGGGAGACCGGAGAGATACGCAGTATTTT.

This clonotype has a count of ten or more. The CDR3 DNA reads as TGTGCCAGCAGCGTAGGTTTTCAGCCCCAGCATTTT. Translated, it gives CASSVGFQPQHF. This chain links TRBV28 with TRBJ1-5; no reliable D call. The CDR3 length is 12 residues. V lost 6 bases and J 6 bases, leaving 9 bases between the germline ends. The germline CDR1 and CDR2 sequences are MDHEN and SYDVKM.